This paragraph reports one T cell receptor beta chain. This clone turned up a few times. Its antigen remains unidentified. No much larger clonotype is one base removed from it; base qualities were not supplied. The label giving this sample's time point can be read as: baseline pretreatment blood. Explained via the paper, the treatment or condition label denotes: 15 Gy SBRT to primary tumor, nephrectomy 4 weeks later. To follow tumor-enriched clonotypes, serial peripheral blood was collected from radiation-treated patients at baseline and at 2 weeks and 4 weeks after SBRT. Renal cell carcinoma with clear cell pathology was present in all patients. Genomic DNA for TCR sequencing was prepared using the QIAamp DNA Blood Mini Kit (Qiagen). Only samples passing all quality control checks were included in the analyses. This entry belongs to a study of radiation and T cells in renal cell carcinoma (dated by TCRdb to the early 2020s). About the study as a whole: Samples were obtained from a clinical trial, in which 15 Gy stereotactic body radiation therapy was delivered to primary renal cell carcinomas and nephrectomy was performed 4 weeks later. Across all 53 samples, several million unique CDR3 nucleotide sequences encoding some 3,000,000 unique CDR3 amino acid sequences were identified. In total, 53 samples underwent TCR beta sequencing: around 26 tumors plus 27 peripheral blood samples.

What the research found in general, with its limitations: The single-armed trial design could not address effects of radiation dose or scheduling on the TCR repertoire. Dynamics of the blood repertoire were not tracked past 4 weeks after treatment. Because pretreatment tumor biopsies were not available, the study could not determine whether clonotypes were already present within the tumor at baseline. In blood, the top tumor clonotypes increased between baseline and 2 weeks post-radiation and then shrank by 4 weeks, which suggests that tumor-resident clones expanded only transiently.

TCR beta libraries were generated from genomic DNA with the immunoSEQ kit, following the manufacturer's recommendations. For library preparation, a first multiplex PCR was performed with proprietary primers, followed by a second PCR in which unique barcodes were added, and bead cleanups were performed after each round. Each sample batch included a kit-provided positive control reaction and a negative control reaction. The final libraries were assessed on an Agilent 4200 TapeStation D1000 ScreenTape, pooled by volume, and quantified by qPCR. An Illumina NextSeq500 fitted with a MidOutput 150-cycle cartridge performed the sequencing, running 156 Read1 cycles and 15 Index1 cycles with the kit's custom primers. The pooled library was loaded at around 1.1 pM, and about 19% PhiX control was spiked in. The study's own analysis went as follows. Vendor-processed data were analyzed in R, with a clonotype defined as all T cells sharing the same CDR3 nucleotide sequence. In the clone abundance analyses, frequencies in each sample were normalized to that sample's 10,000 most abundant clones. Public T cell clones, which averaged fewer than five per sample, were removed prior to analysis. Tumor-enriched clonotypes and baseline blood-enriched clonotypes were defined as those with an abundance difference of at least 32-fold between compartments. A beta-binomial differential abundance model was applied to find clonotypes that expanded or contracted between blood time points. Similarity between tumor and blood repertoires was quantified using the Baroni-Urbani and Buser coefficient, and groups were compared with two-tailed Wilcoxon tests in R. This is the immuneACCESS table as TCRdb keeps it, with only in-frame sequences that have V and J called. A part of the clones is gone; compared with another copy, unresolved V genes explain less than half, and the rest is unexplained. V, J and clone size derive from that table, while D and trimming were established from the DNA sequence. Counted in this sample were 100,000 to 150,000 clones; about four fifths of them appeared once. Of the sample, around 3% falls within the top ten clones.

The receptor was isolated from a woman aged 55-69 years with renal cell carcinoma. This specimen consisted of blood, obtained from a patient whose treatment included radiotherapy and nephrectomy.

The CDR3 here reads CASALRAESVYEQYF. The base sequence is TGTGCCAGCGCCCTTAGAGCGGAGAGTGTATACGAGCAGTACTTC. The sequence joins TRBV9 to TRBJ2-7; TRBD2 is a possible D gene, resting on 5 matching bases. The germline V gene supplies CDR1 SGDLS and CDR2 YYNGEE. The V and J ends are trimmed by 7 bases and 4 bases, leaving 21 bases between them. Taken from cysteine to phenylalanine, the CDR3 has 15 residues. Kept here is only the CDR3 DNA, which spans 45 bases and is read in frame from base 1. With the portions outside the CDR3 filled from the reference TRBV9 and TRBJ2-7 genes, the complete variable region becomes DSGVTQTPKHLITATGQRVTLRCSPRSGDLSVYWYQQSLDQGLQFLIQYYNGEERAKGNILERFSAQQFPDLHSELNLSSLELGDSALYFCASALRAESVYEQYFGPGTRLTVT.